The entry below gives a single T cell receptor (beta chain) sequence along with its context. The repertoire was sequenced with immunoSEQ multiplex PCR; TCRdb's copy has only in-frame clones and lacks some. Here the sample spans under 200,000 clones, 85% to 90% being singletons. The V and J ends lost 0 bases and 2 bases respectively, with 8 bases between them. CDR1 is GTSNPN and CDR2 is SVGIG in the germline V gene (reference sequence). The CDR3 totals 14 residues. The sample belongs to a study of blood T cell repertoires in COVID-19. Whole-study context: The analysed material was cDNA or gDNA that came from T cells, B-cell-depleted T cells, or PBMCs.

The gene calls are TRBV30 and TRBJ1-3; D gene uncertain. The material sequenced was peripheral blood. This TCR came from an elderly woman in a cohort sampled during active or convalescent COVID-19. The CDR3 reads CAWSVRGAGNTIYF. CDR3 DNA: TGTGCCTGGAGTGTACGGGGAGCTGGAAACACCATATATTTT. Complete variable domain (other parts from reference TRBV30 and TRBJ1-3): SQTIHQWPATLVQPVGSPLSLECTVEGTSNPNLYWYRQAAGRGLQLLFYSVGIGQISSEVPQNLSASRPQDRQFILSSKKLLLSDSGFYLCAWSVRGAGNTIYFGEGSWLTVV.